This section outlines one T cell receptor beta chain sequence together with its context. The antigen it binds to is not known. Base qualities are not provided; no much larger clone lies one nucleotide away. Taken from the germline V gene, the CDR1 and CDR2 loops are KGHSH and LQKENI. Trimming takes 4 bases off V and 1 base off J; junction bases not matched to a gene: 9. The CDR3 sequence holds 16 residues, the cysteine and phenylalanine included. Only the CDR3 portion is preserved as DNA: 48 bases, with reading frame beginning at the first base. The sample belongs to a study of shared clonotypes between healthy human individuals (dated by TCRdb to the early 2020s). Concerning the study at large: Three men and a couple of women, aged 18 to 49 years, made up the cohort. To estimate repertoire size and how much clonotypes are shared between individuals, the study performed deep sequencing of blood TCR repertoires from a few healthy adults. To increase sequencing depth and limit assay-specific biases, TCR repertoire library preparation and sequencing were carried out by different laboratories using diverse techniques. Per donor, leukapheresis produced somewhere between about 0.94 and 9.5 billion PBMCs. Overall results and qualifications from the work: The genetic and exposure-history diversity represented was limited by the small number of donors. Pairwise subsampling indicated that sequencing depth was expected to affect the degree of clonotype sharing among donors. Sampling was restricted to blood, and TCR repertoires in tissue are likely to differ from TCR repertoires in blood.

The donors were healthy, HIV-negative adults who had no recently reported acute infections or vaccinations. Every donor was a Caucasian adult residing in Nashville, Tennessee, USA. For unsorted samples, about 85 million PBMCs were counted and genomic DNA was extracted with the QIAamp DNA Blood Mini kit. After blood collection by leukapheresis, PBMCs were isolated using Ficoll-Histopaque density gradient centrifugation and then cryopreserved in the vapor phase of liquid nitrogen. Using the deep immunoSEQ assay, TCR CDR3 regions were amplified from genomic DNA by multiplex PCR. Genomic DNA extracted from each cell subset was distributed evenly over all wells of several immunoSEQ 96-well plates, and each plate served as one replicate. For unsorted PBMC, about 0.3 ug genomic DNA, equal to around 30,000 T cell genomes, was loaded into each replicate PCR. Ten immunoSEQ deep assay plates were used to sequence the unsorted PBMC genomic DNA. The purified libraries were quantified using a Qubit 3.0 fluorometer, sized with a Bioanalyzer 2100, and then quantified again using the KAPA Library Quantification kit. Each immunoSEQ 96-well plate was sequenced on its own single-read 150-cycle Illumina NextSeq 550 flow cell. The authors' analysis ran thus. The immunoSEQ output contained only junctional sequences without quality scores, so filtering could not match that applied to full-length reads. Sequences were annotated with PyIR, a Python wrapper for IgBLAST v1.9, and V/J genes and CDR3 were assigned using IMGT germline references. Reads were filtered out if the reads had weak V/J assignments (E-value above 1e-6), no CDR3, stop codons, out-of-frame junctions, or ambiguous translated residues. A V3J clonotype was defined by an identical inferred V gene, J gene, and CDR3 amino acid sequence. To compute the percentage overlap between repertoires, the number of shared unique clonotypes was divided by the size of the smaller repertoire. RTK rarefaction, the Chao1 estimator, and Recon v2.1 estimates of unobserved clonotypes were used to assess repertoire richness. The table comes from immuneACCESS by way of TCRdb, which keeps in-frame sequences with V and J called. Part of the clones is missing from these tables; in studies checked, under half for an unresolved V gene and the rest for unknown reasons. V and J calls and clone size come straight from that table; D and trimming were deduced from the DNA. Across this sample there are hundreds of thousands of clones, with about four fifths seen only once. The ten largest clones add up to about 13% of the sample.

The sample consisted of PBMCs. This receptor chain uses TRBV18 and TRBJ1-1, with 7 junctional bases fitting TRBD1. This TCR was recovered from a woman aged 40 to 49 in good health. Some clones in this sample may be carry-over from other donors' samples. At the DNA level, the sequence is TGTGCCAGCTCACTTATCAACAGGGGAGGGAACACTGAAGCTTTCTTT. It translates as CASSLINRGGNTEAFF.